The T cell receptor (beta chain) described here comes from a study of CD8 T cells in Susac syndrome (dated by TCRdb to between 2018 and 2020). Study-wide context: The study used repertoire sequencing to test whether antigen drove CD8+ T cell activation and differentiation in Susac syndrome. The full study reports these points: The TCR sequencing and HLA analysis was acknowledged to have included a relatively small number of individuals.

Regarding this clonotype: What this receptor recognizes is not known. No per-base quality is available; no much larger clone lies one base away.

RNA was extracted using the RNeasy kit, and about 0.45 to 1 microgram was reverse transcribed with random hexamers. TCR beta CDR3 regions were amplified with the immunoSEQ multiplex PCR assay covering 54 Vbeta and 13 Jbeta segments. Bias from PCR amplification was corrected by using a synthetic template baseline for primer optimization and for computational correction. Per the source publication's procedure: Reads were annotated to V, D and J genes according to IMGT and were analyzed with immunoSEQ Analyzer, with only productive sequences retained. Clonality was computed as one minus Shannon entropy normalized by log2 of the number of productive unique sequences. For each patient and control, public and private clones were evaluated within the 100 most prevalent clones. Clones were defined as Susac-specific if absent from the healthy and MS cohorts, from 900 to 1,300 published viral clones and from other ImmuneACCESS disease sequences. In TCRdb, the public reads were trimmed at Q25 with fastp and aligned with MiXCR, with productive beta chains retained. Identical CDR3 protein sequences are pooled into one entry, listed with their most common genes and DNA. It is TCRdb's table, rather than the study itself, that gives the V and J calls and clone size. This sample lists 100,000 to 150,000 distinct CDR3 sequences; around 94% were detected once. Together, the top ten hold more than 0.075% of the sample.

High-throughput TCR beta sequencing profiled peripheral blood CD8+ and CD4+ T cells from healthy donors, Susac syndrome patients and multiple sclerosis patients. Healthy donors were age- and sex-matched controls. CD8+ TEMRA cells were enriched by FACS, while bulk CD8+ and CD4+ T cells were purified by magnetic negative isolation. Blood was drawn into EDTA tubes, processed within 24 hours, and PBMCs were isolated by density gradient centrifugation. PBMCs intended for TCR sequencing were frozen in liquid nitrogen and were later thawed in a 37 degrees C water bath. Purity of sorted or isolated CD4+, CD8+ and CD8+ TEMRA cells was at least 90%. Taken from the germline V gene (reference sequence), the CDR1 and CDR2 loops are SEHNR and FQNEAQ. The junction carries 3 bases between V and J, which are trimmed by 2 bases and 6 bases respectively. There are 11 amino acids in the CDR3, from cysteine to phenylalanine inclusive. CDR3 DNA is the only sequence kept; it has 33 bases, read in frame from the first base.

Sequencing was performed on CD4+ T cells from PBMCs. This TCR derives from a human donor in good health. The rearranged chain carries TRBV7-9 and TRBJ2-3; the D gene cannot be resolved reliably. The CDR3 sequence is CASSLQDTQYF. The DNA sequence follows: TGTGCCAGCAGCTTACAGGATACGCAGTATTTT.